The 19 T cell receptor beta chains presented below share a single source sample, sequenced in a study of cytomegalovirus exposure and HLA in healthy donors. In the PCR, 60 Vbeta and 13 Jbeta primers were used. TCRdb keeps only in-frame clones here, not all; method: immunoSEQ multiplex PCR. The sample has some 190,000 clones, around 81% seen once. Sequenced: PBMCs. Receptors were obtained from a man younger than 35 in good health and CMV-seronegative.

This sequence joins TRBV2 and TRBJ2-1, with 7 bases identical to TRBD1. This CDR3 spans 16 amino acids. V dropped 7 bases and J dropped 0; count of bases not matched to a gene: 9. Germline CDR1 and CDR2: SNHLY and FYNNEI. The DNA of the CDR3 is TGTGCCAGCACCCGGTTGGCAGGGGGCTCCTACAATGAGCAGTTCTTC. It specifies CASTRLAGGSYNEQFF.

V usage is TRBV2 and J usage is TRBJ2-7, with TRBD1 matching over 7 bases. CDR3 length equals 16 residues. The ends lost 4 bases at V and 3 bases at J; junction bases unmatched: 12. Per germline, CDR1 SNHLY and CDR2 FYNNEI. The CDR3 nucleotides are TGTGCCAGCAGTGGGGGTGCCGGGACAGTTTACTACGAGCAGTACTTC. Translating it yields CASSGGAGTVYYEQYF.

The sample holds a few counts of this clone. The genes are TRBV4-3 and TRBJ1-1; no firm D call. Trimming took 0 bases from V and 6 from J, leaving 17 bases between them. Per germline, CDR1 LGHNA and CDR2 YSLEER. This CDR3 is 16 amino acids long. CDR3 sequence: CASSQDQASWRAEAFF. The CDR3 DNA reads TGCGCCAGCAGCCAAGATCAGGCCAGTTGGAGGGCTGAAGCTTTCTTT.

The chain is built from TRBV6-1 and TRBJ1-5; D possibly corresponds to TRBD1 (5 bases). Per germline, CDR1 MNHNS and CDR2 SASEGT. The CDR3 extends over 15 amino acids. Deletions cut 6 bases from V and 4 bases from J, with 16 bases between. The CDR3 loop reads CASRDGTGPNQPQHF. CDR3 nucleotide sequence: TGTGCCAGCAGGGACGGTACAGGTCCTAATCAGCCCCAGCATTTT.

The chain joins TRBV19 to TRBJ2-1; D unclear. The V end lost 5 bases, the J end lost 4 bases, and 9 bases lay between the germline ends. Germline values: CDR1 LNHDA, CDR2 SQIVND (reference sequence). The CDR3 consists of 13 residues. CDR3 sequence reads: CASSASLYNEQFF. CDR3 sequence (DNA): TGTGCCAGTAGTGCTAGTTTATACAATGAGCAGTTCTTC.

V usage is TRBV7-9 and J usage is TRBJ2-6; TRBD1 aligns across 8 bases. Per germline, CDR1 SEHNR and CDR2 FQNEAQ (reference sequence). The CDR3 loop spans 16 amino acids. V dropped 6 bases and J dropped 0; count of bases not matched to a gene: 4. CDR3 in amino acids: CASRKDRVSGANVLTF. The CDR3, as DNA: TGTGCCAGCAGAAAGGACAGGGTCTCTGGGGCCAACGTCCTGACTTTC.

The CDR3 sequence: CASSQEQGGYSQPQHF. The CDR3 region has the DNA TGTGCCAGCAGCCAAGAACAGGGGGGGTATAGTCAGCCCCAGCATTTT. The rearrangement uses TRBV4-2 and TRBJ1-5, with 8 nucleotides matching TRBD1. The CDR3 is made up of 16 amino acids. From germline, CDR1 is LGHNA and CDR2 YNFKEQ. Germline trimming cut 0 bases from V and 6 bases from J; bases unmatched to any gene: 7.

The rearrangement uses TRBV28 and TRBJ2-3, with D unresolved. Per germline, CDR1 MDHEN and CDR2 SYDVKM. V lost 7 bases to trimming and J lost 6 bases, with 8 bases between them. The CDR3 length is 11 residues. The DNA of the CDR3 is TGTGCCAGCACACTAAGGGATACGCAGTATTTT. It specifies CASTLRDTQYF.

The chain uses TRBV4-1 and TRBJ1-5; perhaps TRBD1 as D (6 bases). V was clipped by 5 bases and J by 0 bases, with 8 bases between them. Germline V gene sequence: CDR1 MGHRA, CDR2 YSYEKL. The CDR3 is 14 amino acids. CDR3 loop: CASSMGHSNQPQHF. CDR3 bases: TGCGCCAGCAGCATGGGACATAGCAATCAGCCCCAGCATTTT.

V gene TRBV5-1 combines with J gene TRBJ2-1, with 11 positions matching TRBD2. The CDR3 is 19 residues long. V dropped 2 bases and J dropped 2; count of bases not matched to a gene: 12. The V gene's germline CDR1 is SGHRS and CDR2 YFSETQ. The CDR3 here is CASSFTSGGAPVAYNEQFF. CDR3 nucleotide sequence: TGCGCCAGCAGCTTTACTAGCGGGGGCGCTCCTGTGGCCTACAATGAGCAGTTCTTC.

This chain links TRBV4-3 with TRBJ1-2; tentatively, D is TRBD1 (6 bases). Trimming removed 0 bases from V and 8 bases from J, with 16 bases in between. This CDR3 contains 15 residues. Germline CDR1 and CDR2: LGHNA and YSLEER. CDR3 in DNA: TGCGCCAGCAGCCAAGAGGAGTTCGACAGGTCGGGCTACACCTTC. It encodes CASSQEEFDRSGYTF.

CDR3 region: CASRGRQNYGYTF. CDR3 DNA: TGTGCCAGCAGGGGCCGACAAAACTATGGCTACACCTTC. The V call is TRBV19, the J call TRBJ1-2; weak D call: TRBD1 (6 bases). V was trimmed by 9 bases and J by 2 bases, leaving 13 bases between them. Per the germline V gene, CDR1 is LNHDA and CDR2 is SQIVND (reference sequence). The CDR3 consists of 13 residues.

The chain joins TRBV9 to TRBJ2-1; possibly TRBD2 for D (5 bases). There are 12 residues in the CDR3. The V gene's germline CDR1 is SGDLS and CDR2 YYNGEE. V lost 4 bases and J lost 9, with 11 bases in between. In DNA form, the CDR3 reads TGTGCCAGCAGCCGCGGAGGTGGTGAGCAGTTCTTC. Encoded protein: CASSRGGGEQFF.

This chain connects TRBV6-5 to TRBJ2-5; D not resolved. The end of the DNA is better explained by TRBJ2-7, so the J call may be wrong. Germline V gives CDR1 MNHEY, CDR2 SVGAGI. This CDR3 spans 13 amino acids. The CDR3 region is CASSSPQVYEQYF. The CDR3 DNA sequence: TGTGCCAGCAGTTCCCCTCAGGTTTACGAGCAGTACTTC.

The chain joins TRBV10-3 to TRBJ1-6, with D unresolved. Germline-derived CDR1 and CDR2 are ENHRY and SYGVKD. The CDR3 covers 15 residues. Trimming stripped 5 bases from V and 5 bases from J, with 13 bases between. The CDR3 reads CAISFGGKDNSPLHF. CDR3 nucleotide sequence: TGTGCCATCAGTTTCGGAGGGAAGGATAATTCACCCCTCCACTTT.

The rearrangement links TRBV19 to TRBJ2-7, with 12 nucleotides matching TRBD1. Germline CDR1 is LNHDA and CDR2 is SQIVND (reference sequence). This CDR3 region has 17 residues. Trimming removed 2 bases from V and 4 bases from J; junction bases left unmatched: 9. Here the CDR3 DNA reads TGTGCCAGTAGTATATTAGCCCGGGACAGGGGGCAGTACGAGCAGTACTTC. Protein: CASSILARDRGQYEQYF. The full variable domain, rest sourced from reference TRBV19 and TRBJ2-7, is DGGITQSPKYLFRKEGQNVTLSCEQNLNHDAMYWYRQDPGQGLRLIYYSQIVNDFQKGDIAEGYSVSREKKESFPLTVTSAQKNPTAFYLCASSILARDRGQYEQYFGPGTRLTVT.

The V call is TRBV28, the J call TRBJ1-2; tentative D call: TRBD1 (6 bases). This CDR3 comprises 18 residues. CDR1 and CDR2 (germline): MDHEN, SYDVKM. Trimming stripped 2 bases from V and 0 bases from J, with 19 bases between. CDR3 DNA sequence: TGTGCCAGCAGTTTACTGGGGGACAACGTAAAATCTAACTATGGCTACACCTTC. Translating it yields CASSLLGDNVKSNYGYTF.

CDR3 in DNA: TGTGCCAGCAGTAGCGGGGGTTTGAATGAGCAGTTCTTC. It is translated as CASSSGGLNEQFF. The rearrangement joins TRBV6-5 to TRBJ2-1, with 8 nucleotides matching TRBD2. The J segment lost 7 bases and the V segment lost 5 bases, leaving 4 bases of the junction unmatched. The CDR3 runs to 13 residues. The germline CDR1 and CDR2 sequences are MNHEY and SVGAGI.

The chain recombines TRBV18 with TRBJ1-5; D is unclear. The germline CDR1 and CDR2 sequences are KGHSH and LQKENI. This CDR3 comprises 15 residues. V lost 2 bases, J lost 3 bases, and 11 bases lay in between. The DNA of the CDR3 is TGTGCCAGCTCACCAGTTGGTACACCCAATCAGCCCCAGCATTTT. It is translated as CASSPVGTPNQPQHF.